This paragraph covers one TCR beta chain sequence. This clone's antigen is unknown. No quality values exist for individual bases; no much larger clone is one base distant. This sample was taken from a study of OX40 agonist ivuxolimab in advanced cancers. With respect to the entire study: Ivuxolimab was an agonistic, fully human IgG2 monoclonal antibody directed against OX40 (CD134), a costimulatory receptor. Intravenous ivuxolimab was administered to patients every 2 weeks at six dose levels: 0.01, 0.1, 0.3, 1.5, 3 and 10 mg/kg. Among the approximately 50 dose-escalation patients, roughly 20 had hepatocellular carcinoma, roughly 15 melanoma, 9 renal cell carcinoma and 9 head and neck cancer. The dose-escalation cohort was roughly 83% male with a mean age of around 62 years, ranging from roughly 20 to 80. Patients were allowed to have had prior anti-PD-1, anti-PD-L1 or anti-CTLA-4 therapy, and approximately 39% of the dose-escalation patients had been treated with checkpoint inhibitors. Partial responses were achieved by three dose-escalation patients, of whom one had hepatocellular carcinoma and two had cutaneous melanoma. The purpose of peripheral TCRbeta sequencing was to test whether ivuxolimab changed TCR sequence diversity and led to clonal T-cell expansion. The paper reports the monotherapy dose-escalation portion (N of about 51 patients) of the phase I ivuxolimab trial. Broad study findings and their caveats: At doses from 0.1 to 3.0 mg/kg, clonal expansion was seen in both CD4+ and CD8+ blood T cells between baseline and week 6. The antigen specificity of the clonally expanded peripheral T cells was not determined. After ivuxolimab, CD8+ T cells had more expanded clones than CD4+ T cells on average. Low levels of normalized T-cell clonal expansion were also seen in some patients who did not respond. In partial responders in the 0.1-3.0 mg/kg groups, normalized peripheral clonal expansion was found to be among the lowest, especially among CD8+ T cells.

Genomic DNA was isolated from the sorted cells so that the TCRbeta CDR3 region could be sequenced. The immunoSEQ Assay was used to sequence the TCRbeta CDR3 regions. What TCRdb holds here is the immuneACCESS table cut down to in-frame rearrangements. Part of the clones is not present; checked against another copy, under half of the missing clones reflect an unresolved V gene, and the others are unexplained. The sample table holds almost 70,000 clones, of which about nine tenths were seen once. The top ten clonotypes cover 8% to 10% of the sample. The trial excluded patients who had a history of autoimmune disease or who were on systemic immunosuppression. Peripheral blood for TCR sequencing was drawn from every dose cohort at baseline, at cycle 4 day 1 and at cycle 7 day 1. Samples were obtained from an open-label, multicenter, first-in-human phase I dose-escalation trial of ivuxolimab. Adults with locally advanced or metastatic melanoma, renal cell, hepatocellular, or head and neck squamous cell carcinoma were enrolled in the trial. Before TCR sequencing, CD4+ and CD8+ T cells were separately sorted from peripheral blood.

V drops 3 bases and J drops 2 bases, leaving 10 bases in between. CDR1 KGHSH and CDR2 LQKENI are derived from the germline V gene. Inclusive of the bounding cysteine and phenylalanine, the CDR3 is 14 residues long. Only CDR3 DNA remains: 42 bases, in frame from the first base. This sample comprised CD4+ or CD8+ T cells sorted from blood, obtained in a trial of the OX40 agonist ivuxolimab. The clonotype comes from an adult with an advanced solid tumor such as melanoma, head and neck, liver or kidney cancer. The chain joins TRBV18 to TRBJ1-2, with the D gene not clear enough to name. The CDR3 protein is CASSPQPANYGYTF. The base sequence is TGTGCCAGCTCACCTCAGCCGGCGAACTATGGCTACACCTTC.